The source of this T cell receptor (beta chain) is a study of T cell repertoires in cytomegalovirus infection. Background on the study: Newly reported HLA-C-restricted and thoroughly characterized HLA-B-restricted CMV epitopes were employed. Matching HLA type and CMV infection were both indicated by public TCR beta signatures.

In TCRdb, the reads were re-called with MiXCR into one record per CDR3 protein. The table has about 830,000 distinct CDR3 sequences, about 33% seen once. Germline V gene lookup returns CDR1 SGHTA and CDR2 FQGNSA. The CDR3 sequence is 13 residues long. The V end lost 1 base, the J end lost 5 bases, and 8 bases lay between the germline ends. There are many counts of this clonotype. As yet, its antigen is unknown. Study results and caveats: Public TCR beta family frequency separated CMV-and-HLA carriers, including in an independent cohort.

Specimen: cultured CD8+ T cells from PBMCs, collected from culture after CMV antigen stimulation. This receptor was taken from a human donor in good health (CMV status not recorded). Some clones in this sample may be carry-over from other donors' samples. V and J are TRBV7-2 and TRBJ2-5; no definite D call. The DNA for the CDR3 is TGTGCCAGCAGCTTAGGGGTAGGGGAGACCCAGTACTTC. It translates to CASSLGVGETQYF.